This TCR beta chain was profiled in a study of CD8+CD57+ T cells in acquired aplastic anemia. Profiling that covered TCR beta VDJ and CDR3 relied on genomic DNA as its template. Each CDR3 protein gets one entry after TCRdb re-called the reads with MiXCR. The table records tens of thousands of distinct CDR3 sequences, about half of them present only once. From germline, CDR1 is MGHRA and CDR2 YSYEKL. J lost 2 bases, V lost 1 base, and 12 bases had no gene match. This CDR3 is built from 18 residues. This clonotype was observed a handful of times. The V and J genes are TRBV4-1 and TRBJ2-3; 7 positions agree with TRBD2. This receptor was identified in a human donor in good health, serving as a control. Input material: sorted CD4+, CD8+, or CD8+CD57+ T cells (not recorded which) from PBMCs. CDR3 nucleotide sequence: TGCGCCAGCAGCCAAGCACTCGACTTGGGGGGGGTCACAGATACGCAGTATTTT. It yields the protein CASSQALDLGGVTDTQYF.